The rows below give T cell receptor beta chains drawn from one sample of a study of cytomegalovirus exposure and HLA in healthy donors. Generated by immunoSEQ multiplex PCR, the TCRdb table keeps only in-frame clones and is missing some. The table has approximately 130,000 clones, approximately 77% seen once; the top ten hold approximately 1.4%. Sequenced sample: PBMCs. The receptors stem from a woman aged 40 to 49 in good health and CMV-seronegative. Both conserved end residues are part of each CDR3. The order of the fields is J gene, V gene, CDR3 length, CDR3 protein.

j_gene: TRBJ2-7; v_gene: TRBV5-6; len: 16; CDR3aa: CASSLKSRLGSYEQYF
j_gene: TRBJ2-5; v_gene: TRBV6-1; len: 13; CDR3aa: CASRTTGEETQYF
j_gene: TRBJ1-2; v_gene: TRBV4-3; len: 15; CDR3aa: CASRSQGARDYGYTF
j_gene: TRBJ2-2; v_gene: TRBV29-1; len: 16; CDR3aa: CSVETRLGMNTGELFF
j_gene: TRBJ1-2; v_gene: TRBV10-3; len: 13; CDR3aa: CAIMGQRGNGYTF
j_gene: TRBJ2-7; v_gene: TRBV10-3; len: 19; CDR3aa: CAISPRGSSRGQSTYEQYF
j_gene: TRBJ2-5; v_gene: TRBV14; len: 16; CDR3aa: CASSPGDRAQRETQYF
j_gene: TRBJ1-5; v_gene: TRBV28; len: 12; CDR3aa: CASRASNQPQHF
j_gene: TRBJ1-2; v_gene: TRBV6-5; len: 12; CDR3aa: CASRPGSEGYTF
j_gene: TRBJ1-4; v_gene: TRBV7-8; len: 16; CDR3aa: CASSPYRGPGNEKLFF
j_gene: TRBJ1-1; v_gene: TRBV7-2; len: 16; CDR3aa: CASSWTGMGMNTEAFF
j_gene: TRBJ2-5; v_gene: TRBV18; len: 12; CDR3aa: CASSPKGETQYF
j_gene: TRBJ1-2; v_gene: TRBV7-9; len: 13; CDR3aa: CASSLVQDYGYTF
j_gene: TRBJ2-7; v_gene: TRBV19; len: 18; CDR3aa: CASSIINGQIKWVGEQYF
j_gene: TRBJ1-4; v_gene: TRBV19; len: 15; CDR3aa: CASSRRPNGREKLFF
j_gene: TRBJ2-3; v_gene: TRBV11-1; len: 16; CDR3aa: CASSLLSGVSTDTQYF
j_gene: TRBJ2-2; v_gene: TRBV10-3; len: 15; CDR3aa: CAISVGQRNTGELFF